In this sample, the clone carrying this TCR beta chain turned up a few times. What it binds is not known. It was with unique molecular identifiers that the TCRbeta library was prepared. TCRdb itself ran the PCR reads through MiXCR, one entry per CDR3 protein. The table includes under 850,000 distinct CDR3 sequences, about an eighth detected once. CDR1 MDHEN and CDR2 SYDVKM come from the germline V gene. This CDR3 comprises 16 residues. Deletions cut 6 bases from V and 5 bases from J, with 22 bases between. The sample comes from a study of T-cell reconstitution after alpha-beta-depleted transplantation in children. Findings of the study overall: Several hundred graft clones that had expanded were reportedly the source of alpha-beta T cells about two months after transplant. Once a year had passed after transplant, T-cell counts and diversity came mostly from newly produced T cells.

The sequence derives from a girl aged 2-10 years with congenital amegakaryocytic thrombocytopenia, due to receive a stem cell transplant. This specimen consisted of PBMCs, obtained before TCRalphabeta/CD19-depleted stem cell transplant. This chain joins TRBV28 and TRBJ1-1; D remains unclear. The CDR3 region has the DNA TGTGCCAGCAGCTTCGGATCCCGCCCCAAGGGAACTGAAGCTTTCTTT. Its translation is CASSFGSRPKGTEAFF. The whole variable domain, filled in from reference TRBV28 and TRBJ1-1, reads DVKVTQSSRYLVKRTGEKVFLECVQDMDHENMFWYRQDPGLGLRLIYFSYDVKMKEKGDIPEGYSVSREKKERFSLILESASTNQTSMYLCASSFGSRPKGTEAFFGQGTRLTVV.